These T cell receptor beta chains were read from a single sample in a study of blood T cells in healthy people across ages. TCRdb fed the 5' RACE reads into MiXCR, producing one record per CDR3 protein. The table shows about 1.5 million distinct CDR3 sequences, with 35% to 45% occurring only once. Source material: blood. These receptors were obtained from a woman aged 18-30 years in good health. The conserved cysteine and the conserved F or W are not part of the CDR3 here. Each record gives: CDR3 protein, V gene, J gene.

ASSERESHNEQY	TRBV9	TRBJ2-5
ASSLAGLTTDTQY	TRBV7-2	TRBJ2-3
ASSPWGENAYNEQF	TRBV12-3/TRBV12-4	TRBJ2-1
ASSYSRGGSNEKLF	TRBV6-5	TRBJ1-4
ASTSGGAIDSYNEQF	TRBV28	TRBJ2-1
ASSDRHPYGYT	TRBV2	TRBJ1-2
ASSLAGGEYTEAF	TRBV5-1	TRBJ1-1
ASSYPGTGWYRANQPQH	TRBV6-5	TRBJ1-5
SAETGYTYNEQF	TRBV29-1	TRBJ2-1
ASSAGHSTGELF	TRBV7-7	TRBJ2-2
ASSLGWDYDSPLH	TRBV25-1	TRBJ1-6
SALRGNSPLH	TRBV20-1	TRBJ1-6
ASSFIPGQSNQPQH	TRBV12-3/TRBV12-4	TRBJ1-5
ASSYGDRTYNEQY	TRBV6-2/TRBV6-3	TRBJ2-7
ASTQTTSGAITQY	TRBV7-2	TRBJ2-3